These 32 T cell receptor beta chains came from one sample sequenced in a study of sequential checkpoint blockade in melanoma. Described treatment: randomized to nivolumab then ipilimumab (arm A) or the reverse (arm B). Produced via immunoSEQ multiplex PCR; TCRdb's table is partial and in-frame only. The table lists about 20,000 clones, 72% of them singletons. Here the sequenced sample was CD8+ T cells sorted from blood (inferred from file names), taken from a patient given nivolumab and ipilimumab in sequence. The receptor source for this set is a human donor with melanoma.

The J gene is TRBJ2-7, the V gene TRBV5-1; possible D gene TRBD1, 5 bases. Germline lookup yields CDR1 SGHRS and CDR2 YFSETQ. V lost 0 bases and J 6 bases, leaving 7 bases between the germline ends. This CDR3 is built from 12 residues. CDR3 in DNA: TGCGCCAGCAGCTTGGAAGGGGTCGAGCAGTACTTC. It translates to CASSLEGVEQYF.

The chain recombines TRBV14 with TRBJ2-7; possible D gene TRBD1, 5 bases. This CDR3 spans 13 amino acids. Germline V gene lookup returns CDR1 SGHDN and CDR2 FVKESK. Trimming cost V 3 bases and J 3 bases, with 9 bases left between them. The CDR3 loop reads CASSHSRVYEQYF. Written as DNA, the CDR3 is TGTGCCAGCAGCCACTCCAGGGTCTACGAGCAGTACTTC. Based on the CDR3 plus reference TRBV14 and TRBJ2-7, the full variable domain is EAGVTQFPSHSVIEKGQTVTLRCDPISGHDNLYWYRRVMGKEIKFLLHFVKESKQDESGMPNNRFLAERTGGTYSTLKVQPAELEDSGVYFCASSHSRVYEQYFGPGTRLTVT.

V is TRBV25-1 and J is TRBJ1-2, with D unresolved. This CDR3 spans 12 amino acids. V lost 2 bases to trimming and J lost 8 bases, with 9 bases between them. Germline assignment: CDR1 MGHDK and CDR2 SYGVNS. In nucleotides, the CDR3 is TGTGCCAGCAGTGAAGTCAGGAAAGGCTACACCTTC. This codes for CASSEVRKGYTF.

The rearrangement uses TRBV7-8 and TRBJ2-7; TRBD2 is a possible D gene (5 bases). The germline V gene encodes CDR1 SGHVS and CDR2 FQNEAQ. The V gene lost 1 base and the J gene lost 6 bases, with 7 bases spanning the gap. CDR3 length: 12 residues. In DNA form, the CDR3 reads TGTGCCAGCAGCTTAGGCACTAGCGAGCAGTACTTC. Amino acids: CASSLGTSEQYF.

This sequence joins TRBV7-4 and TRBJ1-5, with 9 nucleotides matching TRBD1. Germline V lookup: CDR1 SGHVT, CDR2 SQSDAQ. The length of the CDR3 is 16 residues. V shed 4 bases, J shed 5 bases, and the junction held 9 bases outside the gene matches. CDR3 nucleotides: TGTGCCAGCAGCTACCCACAGGGGGCGCAGGATCAGCCCCAGCATTTT. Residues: CASSYPQGAQDQPQHF.

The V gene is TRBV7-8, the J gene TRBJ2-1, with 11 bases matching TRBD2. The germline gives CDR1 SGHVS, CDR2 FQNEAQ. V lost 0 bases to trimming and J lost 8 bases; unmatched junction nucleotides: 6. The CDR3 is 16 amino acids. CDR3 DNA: TGTGCCAGCAGCTTAGCTAGCGGGGGGGCCTCCTATGAGCAGTTCTTC. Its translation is CASSLASGGASYEQFF.

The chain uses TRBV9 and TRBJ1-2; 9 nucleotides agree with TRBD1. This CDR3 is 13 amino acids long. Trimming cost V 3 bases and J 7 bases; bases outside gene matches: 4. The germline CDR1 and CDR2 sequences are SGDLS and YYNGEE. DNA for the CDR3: TGTGCCAGCAGCGAACAGGGGGCAGGTGGCTACACCTTC. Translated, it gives CASSEQGAGGYTF. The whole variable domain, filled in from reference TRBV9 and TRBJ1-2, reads DSGVTQTPKHLITATGQRVTLRCSPRSGDLSVYWYQQSLDQGLQFLIQYYNGEERAKGNILERFSAQQFPDLHSELNLSSLELGDSALYFCASSEQGAGGYTFGSGTRLTVV.

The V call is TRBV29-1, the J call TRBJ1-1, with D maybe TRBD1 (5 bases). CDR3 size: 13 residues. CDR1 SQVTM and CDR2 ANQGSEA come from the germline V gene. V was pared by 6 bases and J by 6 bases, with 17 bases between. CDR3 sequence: CSVVGGEAPEAFF. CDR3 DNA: TGCAGCGTAGTTGGGGGGGAGGCCCCTGAAGCTTTCTTT.

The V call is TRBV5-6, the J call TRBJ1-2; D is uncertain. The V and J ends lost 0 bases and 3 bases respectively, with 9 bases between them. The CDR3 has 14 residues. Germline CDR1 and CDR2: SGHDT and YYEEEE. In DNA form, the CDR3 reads TGTGCCAGCAGCTTGGAGTTCGGGTACTATGGCTACACCTTC. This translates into CASSLEFGYYGYTF.

CDR3 DNA sequence: TGTGCCAGCAGCTCTTTAGGGGCCTACAATGAGCAGTTCTTC. It translates to CASSSLGAYNEQFF. This sequence joins TRBV7-2 and TRBJ2-1; D is perhaps TRBD1 (5 bases). Trimming pared 4 bases from V and 2 bases from J, leaving 9 bases between. Germline CDR1 and CDR2: SGHTA and FQGNSA. This CDR3 contains 14 residues.

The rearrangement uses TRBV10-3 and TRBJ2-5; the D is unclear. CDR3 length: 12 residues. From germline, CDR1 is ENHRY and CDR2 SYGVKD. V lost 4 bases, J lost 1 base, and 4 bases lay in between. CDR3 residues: CAISGAQETQYF. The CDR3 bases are TGTGCCATCAGTGGGGCCCAAGAGACCCAGTACTTC.

CDR3 bases: TGTGCCAGCAGCCCTACTGGACAGGGGGCGAATACCCGCTATGGCTACACCTTC. Protein product: CASSPTGQGANTRYGYTF. The chain employs TRBV13 and TRBJ1-2; 11 bases align to TRBD1. Germline lookup yields CDR1 PRHDT and CDR2 FYEKMQ (reference sequence). The CDR3 contains 18 residues. The J segment lost 4 bases and the V segment lost 5 bases, leaving 15 bases of the junction unmatched.

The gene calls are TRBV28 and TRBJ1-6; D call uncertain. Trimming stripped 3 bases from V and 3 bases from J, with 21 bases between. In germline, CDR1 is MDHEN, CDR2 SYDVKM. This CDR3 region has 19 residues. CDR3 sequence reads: CASSFLRTAESFYNSPLHF. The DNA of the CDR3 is TGTGCCAGCAGTTTCCTCCGAACAGCAGAATCTTTCTATAATTCACCCCTCCACTTT.

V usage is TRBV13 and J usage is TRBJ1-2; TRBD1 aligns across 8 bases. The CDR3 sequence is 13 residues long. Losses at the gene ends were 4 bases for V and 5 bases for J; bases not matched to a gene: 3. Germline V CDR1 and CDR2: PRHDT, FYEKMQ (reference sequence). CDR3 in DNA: TGTGCCAGCAGCTCAGGACAGGGATATGGCTACACCTTC. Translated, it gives CASSSGQGYGYTF.

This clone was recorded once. The CDR3 nucleotides are TGTGCCAGCAGTTACTCGGGGGCCCACTATGGCTACACCTTC. It translates to CASSYSGAHYGYTF. V usage is TRBV6-5 and J usage is TRBJ1-2; weak D call: TRBD1 (6 bases). The CDR3 loop spans 14 amino acids. CDR1 and CDR2 (germline): MNHEY, SVGAGI. V shed 0 bases and J shed 3 bases, with 8 bases lying between them.

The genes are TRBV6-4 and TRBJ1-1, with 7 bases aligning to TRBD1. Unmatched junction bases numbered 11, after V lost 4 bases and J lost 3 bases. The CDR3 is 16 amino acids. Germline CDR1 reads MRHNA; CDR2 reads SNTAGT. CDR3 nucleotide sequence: TGTGCCAGCAGTGTCCGATTTGGGACAGTGGACACTGAAGCTTTCTTT. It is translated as CASSVRFGTVDTEAFF.

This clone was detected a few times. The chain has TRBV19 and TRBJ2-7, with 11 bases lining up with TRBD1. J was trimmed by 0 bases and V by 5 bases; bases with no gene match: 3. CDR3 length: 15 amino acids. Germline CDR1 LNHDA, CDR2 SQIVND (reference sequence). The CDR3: CASSPGQGASYEQYF. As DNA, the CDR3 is TGTGCCAGTAGTCCCGGACAGGGGGCCTCCTACGAGCAGTACTTC.

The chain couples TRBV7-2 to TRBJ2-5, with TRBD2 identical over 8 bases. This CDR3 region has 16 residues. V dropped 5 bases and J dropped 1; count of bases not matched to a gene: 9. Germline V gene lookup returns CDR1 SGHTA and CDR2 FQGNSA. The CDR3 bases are TGTGCCAGCAGCCCCTTCGGGGGGGGGACCCAAGAGACCCAGTACTTC. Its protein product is CASSPFGGGTQETQYF.

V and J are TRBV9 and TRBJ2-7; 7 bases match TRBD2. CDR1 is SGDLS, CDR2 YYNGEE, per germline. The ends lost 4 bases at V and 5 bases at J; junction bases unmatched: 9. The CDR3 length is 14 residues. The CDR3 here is CASSLNGEGDEQYF. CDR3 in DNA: TGTGCCAGCAGCTTGAACGGGGAGGGTGACGAGCAGTACTTC. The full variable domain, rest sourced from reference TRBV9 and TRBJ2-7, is DSGVTQTPKHLITATGQRVTLRCSPRSGDLSVYWYQQSLDQGLQFLIQYYNGEERAKGNILERFSAQQFPDLHSELNLSSLELGDSALYFCASSLNGEGDEQYFGPGTRLTVT.

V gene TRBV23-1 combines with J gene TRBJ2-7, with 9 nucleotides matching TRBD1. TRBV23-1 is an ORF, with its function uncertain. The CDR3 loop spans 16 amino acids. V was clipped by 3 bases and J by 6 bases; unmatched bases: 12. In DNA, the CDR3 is TGCGCCAGCAGTCAGAAGGGGCGGGACAGGGATGCCGAGCAGTACTTC. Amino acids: CASSQKGRDRDAEQYF.

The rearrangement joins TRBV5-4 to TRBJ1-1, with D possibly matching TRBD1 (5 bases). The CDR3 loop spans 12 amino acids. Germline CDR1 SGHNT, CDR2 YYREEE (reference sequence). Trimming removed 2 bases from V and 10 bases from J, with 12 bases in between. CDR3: CASSLGGAAAFF. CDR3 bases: TGTGCCAGCAGCTTAGGAGGGGCCGCAGCTTTCTTT.

CDR3 loop: CASSPLSAGGTEAFF. The DNA of the CDR3 is TGTGCCAGCAGCCCCCTTTCGGCGGGCGGGACTGAAGCTTTCTTT. The rearrangement joins TRBV11-2 to TRBJ1-1; the D is unclear. CDR1 and CDR2 from the germline V gene are SGHAT and FQNNGV. The ends were cut back, 5 bases at V and 5 bases at J, with 18 bases in the middle. CDR3 length: 15 amino acids.

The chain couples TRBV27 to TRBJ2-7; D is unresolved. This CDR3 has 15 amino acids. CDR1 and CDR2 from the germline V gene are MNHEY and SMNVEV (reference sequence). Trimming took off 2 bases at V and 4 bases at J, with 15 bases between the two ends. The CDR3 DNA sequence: TGTGCCAGCAGTTTAAACCCCTGGAGTGGATACGAGCAGTACTTC. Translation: CASSLNPWSGYEQYF.

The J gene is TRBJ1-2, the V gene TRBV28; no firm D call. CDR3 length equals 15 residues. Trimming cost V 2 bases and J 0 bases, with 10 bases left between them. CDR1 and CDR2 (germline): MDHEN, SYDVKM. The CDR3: CASSLGPNANYGYTF. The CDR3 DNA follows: TGTGCCAGCAGTTTAGGGCCCAATGCTAACTATGGCTACACCTTC.

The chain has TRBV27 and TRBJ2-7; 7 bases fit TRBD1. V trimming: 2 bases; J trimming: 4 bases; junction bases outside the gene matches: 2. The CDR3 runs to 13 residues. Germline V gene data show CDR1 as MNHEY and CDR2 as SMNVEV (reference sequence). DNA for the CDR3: TGTGCCAGCAGTTTAGGGACAGAATACGAGCAGTACTTC. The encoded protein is CASSLGTEYEQYF.

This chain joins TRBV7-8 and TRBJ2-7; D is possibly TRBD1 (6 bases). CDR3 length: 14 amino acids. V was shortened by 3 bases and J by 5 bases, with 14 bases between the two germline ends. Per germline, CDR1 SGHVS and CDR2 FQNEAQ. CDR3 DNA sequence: TGTGCCAGCAGCTTTAGAGGGGGTACCCACGAGCAGTACTTC. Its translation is CASSFRGGTHEQYF.

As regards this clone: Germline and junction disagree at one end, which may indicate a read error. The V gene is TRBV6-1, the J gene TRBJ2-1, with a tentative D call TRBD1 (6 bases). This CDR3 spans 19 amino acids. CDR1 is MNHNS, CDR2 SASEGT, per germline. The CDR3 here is CTSSETGTNNRGPYYEQFF. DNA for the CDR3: TGTACCAGCAGTGAAACCGGGACAAACAACAGAGGCCCTTACTATGAGCAGTTCTTC.

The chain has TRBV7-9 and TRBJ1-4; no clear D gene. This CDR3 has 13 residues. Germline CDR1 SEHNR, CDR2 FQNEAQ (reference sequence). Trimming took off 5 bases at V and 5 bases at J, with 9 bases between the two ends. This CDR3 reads CASSPVPNEKLFF. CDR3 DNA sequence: TGTGCCAGCAGCCCGGTGCCGAATGAAAAACTGTTTTTT.

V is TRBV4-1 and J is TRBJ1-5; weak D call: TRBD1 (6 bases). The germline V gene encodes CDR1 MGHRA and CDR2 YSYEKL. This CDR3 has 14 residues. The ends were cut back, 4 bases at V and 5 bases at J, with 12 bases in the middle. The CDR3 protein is CASSRTGFDQPQHF. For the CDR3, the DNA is TGCGCCAGCAGCCGTACAGGGTTCGATCAGCCCCAGCATTTT.

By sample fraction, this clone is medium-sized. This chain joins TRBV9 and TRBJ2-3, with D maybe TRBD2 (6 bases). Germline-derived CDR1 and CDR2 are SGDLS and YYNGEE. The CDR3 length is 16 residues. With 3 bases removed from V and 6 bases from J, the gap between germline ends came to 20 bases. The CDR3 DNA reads TGTGCCAGCAGCGCTGGTCTTCACATAGCGGACGATACGCAGTATTTT. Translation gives CASSAGLHIADDTQYF.

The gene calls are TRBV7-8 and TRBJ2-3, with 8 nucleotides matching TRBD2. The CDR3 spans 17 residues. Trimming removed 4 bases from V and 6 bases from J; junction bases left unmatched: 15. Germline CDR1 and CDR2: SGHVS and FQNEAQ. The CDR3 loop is CASSSSVGGSGVDTQYF. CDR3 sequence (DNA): TGTGCCAGCAGCTCATCGGTGGGGGGTAGCGGGGTGGATACGCAGTATTTT. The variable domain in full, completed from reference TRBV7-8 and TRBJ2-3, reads GAGVSQSPRYKVAKRGQDVALRCDPISGHVSLFWYQQALGQGPEFLTYFQNEAQLDKSGLPSDRFFAERPEGSVSTLKIQRTQQEDSAVYLCASSSSVGGSGVDTQYFGPGTRLTVL.

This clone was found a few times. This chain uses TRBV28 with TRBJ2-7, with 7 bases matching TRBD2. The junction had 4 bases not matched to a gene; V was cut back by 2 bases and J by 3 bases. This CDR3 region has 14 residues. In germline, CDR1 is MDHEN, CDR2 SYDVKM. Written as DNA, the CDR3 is TGTGCCAGCAGTTTAGGCGGGGGAAGCTACGAGCAGTACTTC. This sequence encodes CASSLGGGSYEQYF.